Listed below are T cell receptor beta chains from one sample, sequenced in a study of blood T cells in healthy people across ages. TCRdb reprocessed the 5' RACE reads via MiXCR and lists one record per CDR3 protein. Of around 1.1 million distinct CDR3 sequences listed, roughly two fifths were seen once; the top ten hold about an eighth. Specimen: blood. Source of these receptors: a man between 18 and 29 years old in good health. Both conserved end residues are trimmed from each CDR3. The order of the fields is J gene, V gene, CDR3 protein.

TRBJ2-3,TRBV6-5,ATLATGTEGTDTQY
TRBJ2-5,TRBV18,ASSLAGTGTQTTQY
TRBJ2-4,TRBV2,ASGPEEMIAKNIQY
TRBJ2-3,TRBV7-2,ASSPGLAGGPSDTQY
TRBJ2-1,TRBV20-1,SASAHNEQF
TRBJ1-2,TRBV12-5,ASGSPPGASNYGYT
TRBJ1-5,TRBV6-1,ASTLKGQGVSGNQPQH
TRBJ2-1,TRBV11-1,ASSTMPGLAGDQF
TRBJ1-2,TRBV25-1,ASSEYRAPYGYT
TRBJ2-1,TRBV6-5,ASRPGQSRNEQF
.,TRBV29-1,SVAASGYNEQY
TRBJ1-2,TRBV6-2/TRBV6-3,ASSDKNALGYT
TRBJ1-2,TRBV25-1,ASSAFEGVPRRNPGPNYGYT
TRBJ2-7,TRBV28,ASTVDGTGSGEQY
TRBJ2-2,TRBV7-8,ASSLTGTGYTGELF
TRBJ2-7,TRBV27,ASSRQASYEQY
TRBJ2-1,TRBV7-9,ASSLARTGAFSGDEQF
TRBJ2-1,TRBV4-3,ASSQGLASFNEQF
TRBJ1-1,TRBV6-2/TRBV6-3,ASSYPGGGVDTEAF
TRBJ2-1,TRBV11-2,ASSPGQNSYNEQF
TRBJ1-2,TRBV6-6,ASSSRLEDGYT
TRBJ2-1,TRBV10-3,AISPQLAGVTEQF
TRBJ2-2,TRBV20-1,SASMGATNTGELF
TRBJ2-1,TRBV5-1,ASSLRPESSYNEQF
TRBJ1-2,TRBV25-1,ASQGHGYT
TRBJ1-4,TRBV12-3/TRBV12-4,ASSRDRSLEKLF
TRBJ2-7,TRBV7-2,TSSLATGTGDTEQY
.,TRBV7-9,ASSSEGHEQY
TRBJ1-5,TRBV2,ASSLGTVVGQPQH
TRBJ1-1,TRBV7-3,ASSLGRAANTEAF
TRBJ1-4,TRBV28,ASSLWDRKLVGEKLF
TRBJ1-4,TRBV15,ATSRDRRGEKLF
.,TRBV27,ATSPAGPYNEQY
TRBJ1-5,TRBV4-1,ASSQNADGAWPQH
TRBJ1-1,TRBV7-3,ASSLRGREAF
TRBJ1-2,TRBV6-2/TRBV6-3,ASSQTGTVHYGYT
TRBJ1-2,TRBV25-1,ASSDIRTGGGYGYT
TRBJ1-5,TRBV4-1,ASGQEGRPKQPQH
TRBJ1-1,TRBV6-2/TRBV6-3,ALPKAGWANTEAF
.,TRBV6-2/TRBV6-3,ATHTYSYNEQY
TRBJ1-1,TRBV9,ASSTRPRPTEAF
TRBJ1-2,TRBV2,ASSEWRRAVDNYGYT
.,TRBV20-1,SARDWDRDYNEQY
TRBJ2-1,TRBV7-9,ASSLEVTSDEQF
TRBJ1-2,TRBV12-5,ASGLRTGGDYYGYT